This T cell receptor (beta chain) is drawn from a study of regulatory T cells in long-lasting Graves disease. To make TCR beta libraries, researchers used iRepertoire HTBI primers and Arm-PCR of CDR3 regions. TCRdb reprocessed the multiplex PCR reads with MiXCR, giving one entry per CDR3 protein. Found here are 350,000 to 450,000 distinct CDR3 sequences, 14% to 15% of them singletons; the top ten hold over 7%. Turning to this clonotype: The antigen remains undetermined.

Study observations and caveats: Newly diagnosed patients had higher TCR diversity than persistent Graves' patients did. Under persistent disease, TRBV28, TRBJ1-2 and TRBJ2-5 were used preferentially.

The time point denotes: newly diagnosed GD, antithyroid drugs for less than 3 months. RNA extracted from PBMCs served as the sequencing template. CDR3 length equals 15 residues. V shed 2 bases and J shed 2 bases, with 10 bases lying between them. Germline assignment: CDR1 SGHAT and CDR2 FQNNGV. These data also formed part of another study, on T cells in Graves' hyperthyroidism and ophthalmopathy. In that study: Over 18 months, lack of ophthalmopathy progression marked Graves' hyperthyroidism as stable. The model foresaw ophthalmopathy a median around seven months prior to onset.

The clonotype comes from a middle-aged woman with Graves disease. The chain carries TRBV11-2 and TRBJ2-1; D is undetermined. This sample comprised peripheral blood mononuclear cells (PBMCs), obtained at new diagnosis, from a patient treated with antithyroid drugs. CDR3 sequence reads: CASSLTQTTYNEQFF. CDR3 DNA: TGTGCCAGCAGCTTAACACAGACAACCTACAATGAGCAGTTCTTC.